One and the same sample provided the 31 T cell receptor beta chains below, sequenced in a study of identical twins (dated by TCRdb to the mid-2010s). To prepare the library, 5' RACE was applied. These reads were obtained on an Illumina HiSeq 2000. TCRdb redid the processing of the public reads, applying fastp at Q25 and MiXCR, and retained in-frame beta chains. All rows with the same CDR3 protein become a single entry with the most common DNA and genes. A total of fewer than 550,000 distinct CDR3 sequences appear in this sample, 12% to 15% of them only once. The ten largest account for 0.44% of the sample. This sample also appeared in a second study, on yellow fever vaccine responses in identical twins.

The sequencing input was CD4+ T cells sorted from blood. Every receptor here comes from a woman under 30 in good health.

The CDR3 DNA follows: TGCGCCAGCAGAACTAGCGGGAGCGGTGAGCAGTTCTTC. This gives the protein CASRTSGSGEQFF. The chain has TRBV5-1 and TRBJ2-1; 11 positions agree with TRBD2. CDR3 length equals 13 residues. Germline-derived CDR1 and CDR2 are SGHRS and YFSETQ. Germline trimming cut 5 bases from V and 9 bases from J; bases unmatched to any gene: 4.

This clonotype turned up a few times. The V and J genes are TRBV7-2 and TRBJ2-2, with 11 bases identical to TRBD1. Germline V gene lookup returns CDR1 SGHTA and CDR2 FQGNSA. The V gene end was trimmed by 7 bases and the J gene end by 3 bases; junction bases not matched to a gene: 10. This CDR3 has 17 residues. The CDR3 bases are TGTGCCAGCAACCTAAGGACAGGGGGCTTGGACACCGGGGAGCTGTTTTTT. As protein: CASNLRTGGLDTGELFF.

A few counts support this clonotype. The chain joins TRBV2 to TRBJ2-1, with D possibly being TRBD2 (6 bases). CDR1 is SNHLY and CDR2 is FYNNEI in the germline V gene. The CDR3 covers 15 residues. Between the trimmed V and J ends, which lost 3 bases and 5 bases, there was a span of 14 bases. CDR3 nucleotides: TGTGCCAGCAGTGAGGCTGGACTAAGGAACAATGAGCAGTTCTTC. This sequence encodes CASSEAGLRNNEQFF. The full variable domain, in which reference TRBV2 and TRBJ2-1 provide the parts outside the CDR3, is EPEVTQTPSHQVTQMGQEVILRCVPISNHLYFYWYRQILGQKVEFLVSFYNNEISEKSEIFDDQFSVERPDGSNFTLKIRSTKLEDSAMYFCASSEAGLRNNEQFFGPGTRLTVL.

The chain has TRBV14 and TRBJ2-7; a weak D match, TRBD1 (5 bases). The length of the CDR3 is 13 residues. In germline, CDR1 is SGHDN, CDR2 FVKESK. Trimming removed 4 bases at V and 6 bases at J, with 13 bases between. The DNA of the CDR3 is TGTGCCAGCAGCCGAGTACGTAGGGGCGAGCAGTACTTC. It translates to CASSRVRRGEQYF.

This clonotype has only a few counts. J is TRBJ2-7 and V is TRBV27, with TRBD2 as a possible D gene (6 bases). V lost 5 bases and J 1 base, leaving 15 bases between the germline ends. Germline values: CDR1 MNHEY, CDR2 SMNVEV (reference sequence). The CDR3 runs 15 residues. CDR3 amino acids: CASSTLSGQSYEQYF. CDR3 DNA sequence: TGTGCCAGCAGTACCCTCAGCGGGCAATCCTACGAGCAGTACTTC.

A few counts support this clonotype. V is TRBV13 and J is TRBJ2-1; the D is unclear. Germline V gene lookup returns CDR1 PRHDT and CDR2 FYEKMQ (reference sequence). The CDR3 has 13 amino acids. Deletions cut 4 bases from V and 8 bases from J, with 12 bases between. CDR3 residues: CASSSRVPHEQFF. CDR3 sequence (DNA): TGTGCCAGCAGCTCCCGGGTCCCCCATGAGCAGTTCTTC.

The chain recombines TRBV15 with TRBJ1-4; D not certain. The length of the CDR3 is 15 residues. Germline CDR1 is LNHNV and CDR2 is YYDKDF (reference sequence). Trimming cost V 3 bases and J 8 bases, with 16 bases left between them. DNA of the CDR3: TGTGCCACCAGCAGTGATATACCGTCGACCGAAAAACTGTTTTTT. Translating gives CATSSDIPSTEKLFF.

The chain uses TRBV6-1 and TRBJ1-2, with 9 bases that match TRBD1. Germline lookup yields CDR1 MNHNS and CDR2 SASEGT. With V trimmed by 5 bases and J by 8 bases, 6 bases remained unmatched. This CDR3 has 13 amino acids. This CDR3 is CASSPTGGRGYTF. For the CDR3, the DNA is TGTGCCAGCAGTCCCACAGGGGGCAGGGGCTACACCTTC.

This chain connects TRBV7-9 to TRBJ2-3; D gene ambiguous. Germline CDR1 and CDR2: SEHNR and FQNEAQ (reference sequence). This CDR3 region has 15 residues. The V end lost 7 bases, the J end lost 2 bases, and 16 bases lay between the germline ends. CDR3 nucleotides: TGTGCCAGCAACCTGCAGGTTGGCTACACAGATACGCAGTATTTT. Amino acid sequence: CASNLQVGYTDTQYF.

The V gene is TRBV12-3 or TRBV12-4, the J gene TRBJ2-5; D perhaps matches TRBD2 (6 bases). This CDR3 is built from 16 residues. Between the trimmed V and J ends, which lost 5 bases and 2 bases, there was a span of 18 bases. The CDR3 DNA follows: TGTGCCAGCAGTCCGACTTTATGGGGGGAACAAGAGACCCAGTACTTC. Amino acid sequence: CASSPTLWGEQETQYF.

This clonotype was observed once. J is TRBJ2-7 and V is TRBV20-1; 8 nucleotides align to TRBD2. V shed 3 bases and J 5 bases; nucleotides not matched to a gene: 9. Germline V lookup: CDR1 DFQATT, CDR2 SNEGSKA (reference sequence). CDR3 length equals 14 residues. This CDR3 reads CSASGPAGVNEQYF. The CDR3 nucleotides read TGCAGTGCTAGTGGTCCAGCGGGAGTGAACGAGCAGTACTTC.

Only a few counts were recorded for this clonotype. The chain couples TRBV14 to TRBJ2-7; 8 bases are shared with TRBD1. Germline values: CDR1 SGHDN, CDR2 FVKESK. This CDR3 is 14 amino acids long. Trimming took 5 bases from V and 2 from J; bases not matched to a gene: 5. CDR3 DNA: TGTGCCAGCAGCGCGAGACAGGGGCCCTACGAGCAGTACGTC. Translation: CASSARQGPYEQYV.

This chain links TRBV4-1 with TRBJ1-2; no clear D. The V end was cut by 1 base, the J end by 11 bases, with 20 bases between. CDR3 length equals 15 residues. Germline CDR1 and CDR2: MGHRA and YSYEKL. CDR3 coding DNA: TGCGCCAGCAGCCAAGGGGGATACTTAGGGTTCAGTTACACCTTC. It specifies CASSQGGYLGFSYTF.

The chain recombines TRBV5-1 with TRBJ2-5; no reliable D call. Looked up from germline, CDR1 is SGHRS and CDR2 is YFSETQ. CDR3 length equals 13 residues. V lost 4 bases to trimming and J lost 4 bases, with 11 bases between them. In DNA, the CDR3 is TGCGCCAGCAGCCAGCAAGGCAGAGAGACCCAGTACTTC. The encoded protein is CASSQQGRETQYF.

This clonotype was detected ten times or more. V and J are TRBV9 and TRBJ2-3, with D maybe TRBD1 (6 bases). The CDR3 is 12 amino acids. V was pared by 4 bases and J by 6 bases, with 9 bases between. Germline-derived CDR1 and CDR2 are SGDLS and YYNGEE. The CDR3: CASSPQGDTQYF. The DNA of the CDR3 is TGTGCCAGCAGCCCCCAGGGGGATACGCAGTATTTT.

This clonotype was detected only a few times. V gene TRBV5-1 combines with J gene TRBJ2-6; a weak D match, TRBD2 (5 bases). Germline CDR1 SGHRS, CDR2 YFSETQ. The V end lost 0 bases, the J end lost 6 bases, and 10 bases lay between the germline ends. This CDR3 has 15 residues. The CDR3 coding sequence is TGCGCCAGCAGCTTGGTTGGGAGCGAGGCCAACGTCCTGACTTTC. It specifies CASSLVGSEANVLTF.

There are a few counts of this clonotype. The chain links TRBV11-2 to TRBJ2-6, with D maybe TRBD1 (5 bases). Trimming left V 5 bases short and J 10 bases short, with 18 bases between. CDR1 is SGHAT and CDR2 is FQNNGV in the germline V gene. This CDR3 is 15 amino acids long. The CDR3 DNA reads as TGTGCCAGCAGCCCCCAGGCTACAGGTTCTAACGTCCTGACTTTC. Translating it yields CASSPQATGSNVLTF.

The rearrangement joins TRBV7-9 to TRBJ1-1; D not certain. The CDR3 is 13 amino acids. Germline CDR1 and CDR2: SEHNR and FQNEAQ (reference sequence). V shed 3 bases and J shed 3 bases, with 8 bases lying between them. The CDR3: CASSLTDYTEAFF. The CDR3 DNA reads as TGTGCCAGCAGCTTGACCGATTACACTGAAGCTTTCTTT. Using reference TRBV7-9 and TRBJ1-1 for the parts outside the CDR3, the full variable domain is DTGVSQNPRHKITKRGQNVTFRCDPISEHNRLYWYRQTLGQGPEFLTYFQNEAQLEKSRLLSDRFSAERPKGSFSTLEIQRTEQGDSAMYLCASSLTDYTEAFFGQGTRLTVV.

The rearrangement uses TRBV24-1 and TRBJ2-5; 9 nucleotides align to TRBD1. After removal of 4 bases from V and 3 bases from J, the junction contained 11 bases not matched to a gene. The CDR3 sequence is 17 residues long. CDR1 and CDR2 from the germline V gene are KGHDR and SFDVKD. The CDR3 nucleotides are TGTGCCACCAGTGACCCCGGGACAGGGTGGGGGAAAGAGACCCAGTACTTC. Translation: CATSDPGTGWGKETQYF.

The gene calls are TRBV27 and TRBJ2-5; possible D gene TRBD2, 5 bases. Trimming cost V 5 bases and J 5 bases, with 12 bases left between them. Germline V gene sequence: CDR1 MNHEY, CDR2 SMNVEV (reference sequence). The CDR3 has 13 amino acids. The CDR3 region has the DNA TGTGCCAGCAGTCGGGAAGTCTTGGAGACCCAGTACTTC. It codes for CASSREVLETQYF.

The rearrangement joins TRBV12-3 or TRBV12-4 to TRBJ1-1, with TRBD1 matching 9 bases. With V trimmed by 4 bases and J by 4 bases, 7 bases remained unmatched. The CDR3 covers 15 residues. The CDR3 DNA is TGTGCCAGCAGTTGGGGGACAGGGAGCGGCACTGAAGCTTTCTTT. Its protein product is CASSWGTGSGTEAFF.

The gene calls are TRBV28 and TRBJ2-1; 12 nucleotides match TRBD2. This CDR3 region has 15 residues. Germline V gene lookup returns CDR1 MDHEN and CDR2 SYDVKM. J was trimmed by 4 bases and V by 8 bases; bases with no gene match: 6. The CDR3 DNA sequence: TGTGCCAGCTGTTGGACTAGCGGGGTTTACAATGAGCAGTTCTTC. This codes for CASCWTSGVYNEQFF.

The sample holds a few counts of this clonotype. The chain is built from TRBV7-6 and TRBJ1-2, with D tentatively TRBD1 (5 bases). There are 13 residues in the CDR3. Trimming shortened V by 4 bases and J by 6 bases, and 12 bases separated the two germline ends. Germline CDR1 is SGHVS and CDR2 is FNYEAQ. The DNA of the CDR3 is TGTGCCAGCAGCTCCCAGGGTAGGGATGGCTACACCTTC. Its translation: CASSSQGRDGYTF.

This clonotype was detected only a few times. The rearrangement uses TRBV11-2 and TRBJ2-4; a weak D match, TRBD1 (7 bases). CDR1 is SGHAT and CDR2 is FQNNGV in the germline V gene. The V and J ends lost 5 bases and 5 bases respectively, with 19 bases between them. The CDR3 loop spans 16 amino acids. CDR3 in amino acids: CASSPRQGGIQNIQYF. CDR3 in DNA: TGTGCCAGCAGCCCGCGACAGGGAGGAATCCAAAACATTCAGTACTTC. Based on the CDR3 plus reference TRBV11-2 and TRBJ2-4, the full variable domain is EAGVAQSPRYKIIEKRQSVAFWCNPISGHATLYWYQQILGQGPKLLIQFQNNGVVDDSQLPKDRFSAERLKGVDSTLKIQPAKLEDSAVYLCASSPRQGGIQNIQYFGAGTRLSVL.

The chain uses TRBV19 and TRBJ2-1; D may be TRBD1 (6 bases). The ends were cut back, 6 bases at V and 8 bases at J, with 20 bases in the middle. Germline values: CDR1 LNHDA, CDR2 SQIVND (reference sequence). The CDR3 consists of 15 residues. The DNA for the CDR3 is TGTGCCAGTAGCTTAACAGGGACACCTTCGGATGAGCAGTTCTTC. As protein: CASSLTGTPSDEQFF.

This clonotype was detected a few times. The chain combines TRBV18 with TRBJ2-7; 9 bases agree with TRBD2. Germline-derived CDR1 and CDR2 are KGHSH and LQKENI. The J segment lost 0 bases and the V segment lost 5 bases, leaving 5 bases of the junction unmatched. The CDR3 runs to 15 residues. In DNA, the CDR3 is TGTGCCAGCTCAGAGACTAGCGGACTCTCCTACGAGCAGTACTTC. Its translation is CASSETSGLSYEQYF.

Only a few counts were recorded for this clonotype. The chain couples TRBV28 to TRBJ2-3; TRBD1 aligns across 7 bases. Germline V gene data show CDR1 as MDHEN and CDR2 as SYDVKM. V shed 6 bases, J shed 0 bases, and the junction held 3 bases outside the gene matches. The CDR3 length is 14 residues. This chain's CDR3 is CASRNRGSTDTQYF. DNA of the CDR3: TGTGCCAGCAGGAACAGGGGAAGCACAGATACGCAGTATTTT.

The table lists this clonotype with many counts. V usage is TRBV4-1 and J usage is TRBJ2-1; a possible D gene is TRBD1 (6 bases). This CDR3 contains 17 residues. CDR1 is MGHRA, CDR2 YSYEKL, per germline. V lost 3 bases and J lost 0, with 15 bases in between. The CDR3 loop is CASSHGGHPSSYNEQFF. The CDR3 DNA follows: TGCGCCAGCAGCCATGGGGGACATCCCAGCTCCTACAATGAGCAGTTCTTC.

DNA of the CDR3: TGTGCCAGCAGCCAAGATTGGGCTAGCGTCACGGGGGAGCAGTACTTC. It translates to CASSQDWASVTGEQYF. The rearrangement links TRBV4-2 to TRBJ2-7; a weak D match, TRBD2 (6 bases). CDR1 is LGHNA, CDR2 YNFKEQ, per germline. V was shortened by 0 bases and J by 7 bases, with 19 bases between the two germline ends. The CDR3 loop spans 16 amino acids.

This rearrangement joins TRBV20-1 to TRBJ2-7; D possibly corresponds to TRBD2 (5 bases). The germline CDR1 and CDR2 sequences are DFQATT and SNEGSKA (reference sequence). The CDR3 runs to 12 residues. Trimming stripped 6 bases from V and 0 bases from J, with 9 bases between. CDR3 DNA sequence: TGCAGTGCCAGCCGGGGCTCCTACGAGCAGTACGTC. Translating gives CSASRGSYEQYV.

The rearrangement uses TRBV20-1 and TRBJ2-3; D is ambiguous. The CDR3 is made up of 14 amino acids. The germline CDR1 and CDR2 sequences are DFQATT and SNEGSKA (reference sequence). The V gene lost 5 bases and the J gene lost 2 bases, with 14 bases spanning the gap. The CDR3 DNA reads TGCAGTGCTCATCAGCGACCCGACACAGATACGCAGTATTTT. Residues: CSAHQRPDTDTQYF.